The entry below gives a single T cell receptor beta chain sequence along with its context. Its antigen remains unknown. This specimen belongs to a study of lymphopenia after photon versus proton radiotherapy. Findings and caveats of the study: Larger post-nadir TCR diversity loss correlated inversely with survival in deceased patients. Proton therapy kept repertoires fairly stable, unlike photons, which gained effector/memory cells.

Generated by immunoSEQ multiplex PCR, the TCRdb table keeps only in-frame clones and is missing some. The repertoire holds 50,000 to 70,000 clones, with approximately 90% as singletons. This CDR3 is 16 amino acids long. Germline V CDR1 and CDR2: SGHVS, FNYEAQ. The V and J ends lost 8 bases and 2 bases, in that order; junction bases with no gene match: 13. The sample consisted of peripheral blood, taken from a patient treated with proton-based radiotherapy. This sequence originates from a man at least 80 years old with esophageal cancer. The rearrangement uses TRBV7-6 and TRBJ2-5; 8 bases fit TRBD2. CDR3 region: CASRLGAAGEQETQYF. The CDR3 DNA reads TGTGCCAGCCGATTGGGGGCAGCGGGGGAGCAAGAGACCCAGTACTTC.